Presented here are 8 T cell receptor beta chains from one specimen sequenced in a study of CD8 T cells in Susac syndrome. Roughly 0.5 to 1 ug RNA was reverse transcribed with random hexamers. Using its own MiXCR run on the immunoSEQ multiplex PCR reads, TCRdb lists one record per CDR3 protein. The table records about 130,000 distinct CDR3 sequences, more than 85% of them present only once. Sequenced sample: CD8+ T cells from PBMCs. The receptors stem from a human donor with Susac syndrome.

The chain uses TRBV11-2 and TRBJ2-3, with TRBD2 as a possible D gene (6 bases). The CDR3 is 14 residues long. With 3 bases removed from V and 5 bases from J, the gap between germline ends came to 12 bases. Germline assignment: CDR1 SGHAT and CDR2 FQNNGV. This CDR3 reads CASSLEGTGDTQYF. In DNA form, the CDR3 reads TGTGCCAGCAGCTTGGAGGGGACGGGAGATACGCAGTATTTT. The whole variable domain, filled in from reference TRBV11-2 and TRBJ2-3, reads EAGVAQSPRYKIIEKRQSVAFWCNPISGHATLYWYQQILGQGPKLLIQFQNNGVVDDSQLPKDRFSAERLKGVDSTLKIQPAKLEDSAVYLCASSLEGTGDTQYFGPGTRLTVL.

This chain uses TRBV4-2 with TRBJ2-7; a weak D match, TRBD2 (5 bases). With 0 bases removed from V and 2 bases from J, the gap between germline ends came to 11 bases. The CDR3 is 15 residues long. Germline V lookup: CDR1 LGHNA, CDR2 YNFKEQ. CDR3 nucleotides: TGTGCCAGCAGCCAAGAGGCGGGTGATACCTACGAGCAGTACTTC. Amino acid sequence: CASSQEAGDTYEQYF.

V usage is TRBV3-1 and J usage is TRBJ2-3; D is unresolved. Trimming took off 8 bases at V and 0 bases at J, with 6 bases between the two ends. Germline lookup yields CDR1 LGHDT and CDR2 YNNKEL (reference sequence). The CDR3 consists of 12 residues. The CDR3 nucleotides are TGTGCCAGCCAGGCTAGCACAGATACGCAGTATTTT. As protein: CASQASTDTQYF.

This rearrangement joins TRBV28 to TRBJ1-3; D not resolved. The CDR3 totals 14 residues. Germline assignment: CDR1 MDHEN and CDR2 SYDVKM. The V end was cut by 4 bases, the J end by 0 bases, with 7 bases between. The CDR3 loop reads CASSSGVSGNTIYF. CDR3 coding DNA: TGTGCCAGCAGTTCTGGGGTCTCTGGAAACACCATATATTTT.

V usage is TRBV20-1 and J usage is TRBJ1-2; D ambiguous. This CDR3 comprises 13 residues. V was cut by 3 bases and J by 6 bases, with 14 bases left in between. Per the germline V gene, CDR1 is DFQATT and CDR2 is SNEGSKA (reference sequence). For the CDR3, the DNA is TGCAGTGCTAGTCCGCCGGACGGCGATGGCTACACCTTC. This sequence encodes CSASPPDGDGYTF.

The CDR3 DNA is TGTGCCAGCAGCTTCGGAGGGGGCGCTAACTATGGCTACACCTTC. It translates to CASSFGGGANYGYTF. J is TRBJ1-2 and V is TRBV7-6, with 7 bases that match TRBD1. The CDR3 is 15 amino acids. V lost 3 bases, J lost 0 bases, and 4 bases stayed unmatched. Germline-derived CDR1 and CDR2 are SGHVS and FNYEAQ.

The CDR3 spells CSASDRDRDILEQYF. CDR3 bases: TGCAGTGCTAGTGACCGGGACAGGGACATCCTCGAGCAGTACTTC. The rearrangement uses TRBV20-1 and TRBJ2-7, with 9 bases aligning to TRBD1. V gave up 3 bases and J gave up 6 bases; unmatched junction bases: 12. The CDR3 consists of 15 residues. CDR1 DFQATT and CDR2 SNEGSKA come from the germline V gene (reference sequence).

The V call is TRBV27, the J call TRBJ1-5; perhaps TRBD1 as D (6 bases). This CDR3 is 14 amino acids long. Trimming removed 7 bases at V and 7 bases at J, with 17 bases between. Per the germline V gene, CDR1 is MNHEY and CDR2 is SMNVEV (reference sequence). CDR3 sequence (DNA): TGTGCCAGCAATATAGGGGGGGGAGGACAGCCCCAGCATTTT. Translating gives CASNIGGGGQPQHF.